This T cell receptor (beta chain) was observed in a study of persistence of HIV-infected CD4 T cells. Turning to the study itself: Anti-CD3/anti-CD28 stimulation activated a higher proportion of cells than antigen stimulation, with lower memory fraction.

Anti-CD3/anti-CD28 beads served as a nonspecific positive control stimulus. Sorting selected CD4+ T cells upregulating both CD40 ligand and CD69. Inclusion required CMV-positive serology and CD4+ counts above 400 cells/uL. Details on this clone: The antigen is undetermined.

Study-level points and caveats: TCR oligoclonality correlated with proviral oligoclonality in the same sorted populations.

Trimming took 6 bases from V and 0 from J; bases not matched to a gene: 3. CDR1 is LNHNV, CDR2 YYDKDF, per germline (reference sequence). The CDR3 contains 15 residues. The immunoSEQ assay was version 4, run in survey mode. Template was genomic DNA at around 9.3 ng/uL, with up to roughly 1 ug used per sample. The repertoire was sequenced with immunoSEQ multiplex PCR; TCRdb's copy has only in-frame clones and lacks some. Counted here are 40,000 or so clones, more than 70% occurring once; the ten biggest clones make up approximately 1%. The origin of this receptor is an adult man with HIV who was CMV-seropositive. This rearrangement joins TRBV15 to TRBJ1-5; 9 nucleotides agree with TRBD1. This material consisted of CD4+ T cells sorted from PBMCs after roughly 18-hour stimulation, taken from a patient who received antiretroviral therapy. The CDR3, as DNA: TGTGCCACCAGGGGGGACAGGGATAGCAATCAGCCCCAGCATTTT. This sequence encodes CATRGDRDSNQPQHF.